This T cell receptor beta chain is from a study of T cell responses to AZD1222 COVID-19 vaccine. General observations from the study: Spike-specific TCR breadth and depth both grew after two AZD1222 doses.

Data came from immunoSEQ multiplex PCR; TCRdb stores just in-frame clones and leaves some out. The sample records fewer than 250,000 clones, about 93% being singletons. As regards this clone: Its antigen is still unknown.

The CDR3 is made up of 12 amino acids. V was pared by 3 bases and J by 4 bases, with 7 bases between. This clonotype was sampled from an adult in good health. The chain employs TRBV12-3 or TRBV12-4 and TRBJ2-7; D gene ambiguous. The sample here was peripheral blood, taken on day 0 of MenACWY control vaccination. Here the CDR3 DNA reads TGTGCCAGCAGTTTGTTAAAGTACGAGCAGTACTTC. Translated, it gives CASSLLKYEQYF.